Sequencing of this T cell receptor beta chain was carried out in a study of CD8 T cells in ankylosing spondylitis. Study-wide results and limits: Ankylosing spondylitis blood appeared to be characterized by a TCR beta motif of roughly eight highly homologous variants. Peripheral blood samples showed relatively rare disease-linked clones, and these clones were CD8+. Matched synovial fluid from ankylosing spondylitis patients was reported to be enriched for disease-linked clones. A subset of motif variants has previously been described in the synovial fluid and blood of reactive arthritis.

Ten or more counts support this clonotype. The antigen remains unidentified. In TCRdb, the 5' RACE reads were re-called with MiXCR into one record per CDR3 protein. There are 800,000 to 900,000 distinct CDR3 sequences in the sample; roughly 12% occur only once, and 0.51% lies in the top ten. The germline CDR1 and CDR2 sequences are ENHRY and SYGVKD. This CDR3 region has 13 residues. The ends were cut back, 6 bases at V and 6 bases at J, with 12 bases in the middle. The sample was blood, either unsorted or a sorted T cell fraction (not recorded which). V gene TRBV10-3 combines with J gene TRBJ1-5; no firm D call. The origin of this receptor is a male donor with ankylosing spondylitis. CDR3 DNA sequence: TGTGCCATCAGCCCCCCCGAGGGTCAGCCCCAGCATTTT. Protein: CAISPPEGQPQHF.